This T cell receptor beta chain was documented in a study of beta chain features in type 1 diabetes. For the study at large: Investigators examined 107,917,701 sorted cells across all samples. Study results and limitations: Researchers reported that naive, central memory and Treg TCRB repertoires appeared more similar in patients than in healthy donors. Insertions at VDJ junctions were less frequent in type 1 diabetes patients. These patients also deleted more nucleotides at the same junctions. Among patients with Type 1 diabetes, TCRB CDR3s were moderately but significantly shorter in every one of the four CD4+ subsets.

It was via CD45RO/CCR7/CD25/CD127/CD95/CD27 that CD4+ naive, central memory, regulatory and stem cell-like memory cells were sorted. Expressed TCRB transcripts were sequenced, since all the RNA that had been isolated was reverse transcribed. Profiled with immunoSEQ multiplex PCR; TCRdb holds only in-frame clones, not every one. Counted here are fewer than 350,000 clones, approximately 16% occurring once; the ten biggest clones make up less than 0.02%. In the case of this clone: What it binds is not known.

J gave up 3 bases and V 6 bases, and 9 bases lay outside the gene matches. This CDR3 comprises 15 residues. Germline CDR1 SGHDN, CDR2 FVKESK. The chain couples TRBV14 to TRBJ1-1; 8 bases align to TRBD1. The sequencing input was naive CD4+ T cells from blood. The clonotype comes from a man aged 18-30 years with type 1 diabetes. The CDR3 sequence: CASRPVGQGYTEAFF. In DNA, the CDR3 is TGTGCCAGCAGGCCGGTAGGACAGGGTTACACTGAAGCTTTCTTT.